The 18 T cell receptor beta chains below come from one sample, sequenced in a study of blood T cell repertoires in COVID-19. The protocol was immunoSEQ multiplex PCR, while the TCRdb copy is restricted to in-frame clones and leaves out a portion. Here the sample spans under 150,000 clones, 90% being singletons. The sample taken for sequencing was peripheral blood. All receptors come from a man aged 45-65 years with active COVID-19.

This clone was seen once. The gene calls are TRBV2 and TRBJ1-6; 9 bases fit TRBD1. Germline trimming cut 6 bases from V and 7 bases from J; bases unmatched to any gene: 7. The CDR3 has 15 residues. Germline values: CDR1 SNHLY, CDR2 FYNNEI. Here the CDR3 reads CASRLGQGVNSPLHF. CDR3 in DNA: TGTGCCAGCAGATTGGGACAGGGTGTCAATTCACCCCTCCACTTT.

The genes are TRBV11-2 and TRBJ1-4; possibly TRBD1 for D (6 bases). The CDR3 totals 14 residues. The ends were cut back, 5 bases at V and 4 bases at J, with 11 bases in the middle. CDR1 is SGHAT, CDR2 FQNNGV, per germline. This chain's CDR3 is CASSPTGINEKLFF. In DNA form, the CDR3 reads TGTGCCAGCAGCCCCACAGGGATTAATGAAAAACTGTTTTTT.

In DNA, the CDR3 is TGTGCCACCAGGGCCTACGTTGGGCACAATGAGCAGTTCTTC. Translated, it gives CATRAYVGHNEQFF. V gene TRBV19 combines with J gene TRBJ2-1; TRBD1 might be the D (5 bases). Looked up from germline, CDR1 is LNHDA and CDR2 is SQIVND (reference sequence). Deletions cut 10 bases from V and 5 bases from J, with 18 bases between. The CDR3 has 14 amino acids.

The chain carries TRBV6-6 and TRBJ2-1; 14 bases agree with TRBD2. CDR1 MNHNY and CDR2 SVGAGI come from the germline V gene (reference sequence). The junction had 7 bases not matched to a gene; V was cut back by 4 bases and J by 8 bases. The CDR3 is 16 residues long. The CDR3 loop is CASSFPGTSGSDEQFF. CDR3 sequence (DNA): TGTGCCAGCAGTTTCCCCGGGACTAGCGGGAGCGATGAGCAGTTCTTC.

This sequence joins TRBV11-2 and TRBJ2-7; 7 positions match TRBD2. The CDR3 runs 15 residues. CDR1 and CDR2 (germline): SGHAT, FQNNGV. Trimming cost V 6 bases and J 5 bases; bases outside gene matches: 13. The DNA of the CDR3 is TGTGCCAGCAGTTCAGGCTCCGGGACTAAGGACGAGCAGTACGTC. This codes for CASSSGSGTKDEQYV.

This chain joins TRBV5-6 and TRBJ1-1; the D is unclear. Germline CDR1 and CDR2: SGHDT and YYEEEE. V lost 1 base to trimming and J lost 1 base, with 8 bases between them. The CDR3 has 14 residues. The CDR3 is CASSLNGWNTEAFF. The CDR3 DNA reads as TGTGCCAGCAGCTTGAACGGTTGGAACACTGAAGCTTTCTTT.

The genes are TRBV9 and TRBJ2-5; the match to TRBD2 covers 8 bases. Germline assignment: CDR1 SGDLS and CDR2 YYNGEE. J lost 3 bases, V lost 0 bases, and 7 bases had no gene match. The CDR3 is 16 amino acids. This CDR3 is CASSVEGIGGEETQYF. The CDR3 DNA is TGTGCCAGCAGCGTAGAGGGGATCGGGGGGGAAGAGACCCAGTACTTC.

The rearrangement links TRBV19 to TRBJ1-5; 7 bases line up with TRBD1. This CDR3 spans 15 amino acids. The J segment lost 3 bases and the V segment lost 5 bases, leaving 7 bases of the junction unmatched. Looked up from germline, CDR1 is LNHDA and CDR2 is SQIVND (reference sequence). The CDR3 here is CASSPGTAFNQPQHF. CDR3 coding DNA: TGTGCCAGTAGTCCCGGGACAGCGTTCAATCAGCCCCAGCATTTT. Looking up the rest from reference TRBV19 and TRBJ1-5 gives the full variable domain: DGGITQSPKYLFRKEGQNVTLSCEQNLNHDAMYWYRQDPGQGLRLIYYSQIVNDFQKGDIAEGYSVSREKKESFPLTVTSAQKNPTAFYLCASSPGTAFNQPQHFGDGTRLSIL.

This rearrangement joins TRBV7-2 to TRBJ2-3; D not resolved. V lost 1 base, J lost 8 bases, and 7 bases lay in between. This CDR3 comprises 12 residues. Germline-derived CDR1 and CDR2 are SGHTA and FQGNSA. The CDR3 DNA sequence: TGTGCCAGCAGCTTAGTTCGTAGTACGCAGTATTTT. Amino acids: CASSLVRSTQYF.

CDR3 nucleotide sequence: TGTGCCAGCTCACCGAGGCAGCCGTACACTGAAGCTTTCTTT. This translates into CASSPRQPYTEAFF. The rearrangement joins TRBV18 to TRBJ1-1; D remains ambiguous. With 3 bases removed from V and 3 bases from J, the gap between germline ends came to 11 bases. The germline CDR1 and CDR2 sequences are KGHSH and LQKENI. CDR3 length equals 14 residues.

V gene TRBV18 combines with J gene TRBJ1-3; D remains unclear. Deletions cut 3 bases from V and 0 bases from J, with 9 bases between. Germline assignment: CDR1 KGHSH and CDR2 LQKENI. The CDR3 consists of 15 residues. The CDR3 nucleotides read TGTGCCAGCTCACCGACATCCGTCTCTGGAAACACCATATATTTT. This translates into CASSPTSVSGNTIYF.

The rearrangement joins TRBV19 to TRBJ2-5; 9 bases match TRBD1. CDR3 size: 15 residues. V shed 4 bases and J 5 bases; nucleotides not matched to a gene: 8. CDR1 is LNHDA and CDR2 is SQIVND in the germline V gene (reference sequence). This CDR3 is CASSTGTGFAETQYF. The DNA of the CDR3 is TGTGCCAGTAGTACCGGGACAGGGTTTGCGGAGACCCAGTACTTC.

The chain combines TRBV19 with TRBJ2-7; no firm D call. CDR3 length: 13 amino acids. Germline CDR1 LNHDA, CDR2 SQIVND (reference sequence). V was clipped by 10 bases and J by 6 bases, with 19 bases between them. CDR3 nucleotides: TGTGCCACCTCGGATCTTGGAGCCGGCGAGCAGTACTTC. Residues: CATSDLGAGEQYF.

The V and J genes are TRBV2 and TRBJ2-3, with 8 positions matching TRBD2. Germline-derived CDR1 and CDR2 are SNHLY and FYNNEI. V dropped 6 bases and J dropped 3; count of bases not matched to a gene: 2. This CDR3 region has 13 residues. The CDR3 is CASRGLVTDTQYF. The CDR3 DNA follows: TGTGCCAGCAGGGGACTAGTTACAGATACGCAGTATTTT.

This clone occurred once. This chain joins TRBV9 and TRBJ1-5, with 7 bases that match TRBD1. The CDR3 is 14 amino acids. Germline loops: CDR1 SGDLS, CDR2 YYNGEE. V gave up 4 bases and J gave up 5 bases; unmatched junction bases: 6. CDR3 sequence: CASSPGGIDQPQHF. Here the CDR3 DNA reads TGTGCCAGCAGCCCAGGGGGGATCGATCAGCCCCAGCATTTT.

The chain links TRBV29-1 to TRBJ2-5; 7 bases fit TRBD2. J gave up 1 base and V 6 bases, and 2 bases lay outside the gene matches. Germline assignment: CDR1 SQVTM and CDR2 ANQGSEA. The CDR3 is 12 amino acids. The CDR3 DNA sequence: TGCAGCGTCCCTAGCGGCCAAGAGACCCAGTACTTC. This gives the protein CSVPSGQETQYF.

A single count supports this clone. The gene calls are TRBV10-3 and TRBJ2-7, with 7 bases fitting TRBD2. This CDR3 is 13 amino acids long. Germline assignment: CDR1 ENHRY and CDR2 SYGVKD. V shed 4 bases and J 6 bases; nucleotides not matched to a gene: 6. CDR3 amino acids: CAISVLAETEQYV. Written as DNA, the CDR3 is TGTGCCATCAGTGTGCTAGCGGAAACCGAGCAGTACGTC.

The chain combines TRBV6-5 with TRBJ1-5; D is unclear. Germline CDR1 MNHEY, CDR2 SVGAGI. This CDR3 region has 14 residues. Trimming cost V 6 bases and J 2 bases, with 11 bases left between them. CDR3 DNA: TGTGCCAGCAGGAACACCGGGGGCAATCAGCCCCAGCATTTT. It codes for CASRNTGGNQPQHF.